This TCR beta chain was sequenced in a study of persistence of HIV-infected CD4 T cells. Study at large: Multiple blood draws of up to roughly 200 mL, except a couple of donors with single leukapheresis.

The stimulus was an HIV-1 Gag 15-mer peptide pool, around 1.1 ug/peptide/mL. CD40L/CD69 double-negative CD45RO-high memory CD4+ T cells were collected. For at least 4 years, plasma HIV-1 RNA was undetectable (<50 copies/mL). Before stimulation, PBMCs underwent CD8+ T cell depletion. With regard to this clone: The antigen remains unidentified.

This was the immunoSEQ version 4 assay in survey mode. Sequencing used immunoSEQ multiplex PCR; TCRdb keeps in-frame clones, though not all of them. The data show 50,000 to 65,000 clones, roughly 77% seen once. Per the germline V gene, CDR1 is LGHDT and CDR2 is YNNKEL (reference sequence). V was trimmed by 4 bases and J by 4 bases, leaving 17 bases between them. The CDR3 loop spans 16 amino acids. This receptor was taken from an adult man with HIV who was CMV-seropositive. This sequence joins TRBV3-1 (or the pseudogene TRBV3-2) and TRBJ1-3, with D unclear. The specimen comprised CD4+ T cells sorted from PBMCs after roughly 19-hour stimulation, sampled from a patient who received antiretroviral therapy. CDR3 sequence reads: CASSPKGGRAGNTIYF. The DNA for the CDR3 is TGTGCCAGCAGCCCCAAAGGAGGGAGGGCCGGAAACACCATATATTTT.